Listed below are T cell receptor beta chains from one sample, sequenced in a study of OX40 agonist ivuxolimab in advanced cancers. Some clones are missing from TCRdb's copy, which holds only in-frame ones; the method was immunoSEQ multiplex PCR. The data contain over 45,000 clones, approximately 93% of them singletons. Material: CD4+ or CD8+ T cells sorted from blood, obtained in a trial of the OX40 agonist ivuxolimab. These receptors were obtained from an adult with an advanced solid tumor such as melanoma, head and neck, liver or kidney cancer. Both conserved end residues are part of each CDR3. A D gene is named only where the DNA matches it firmly. Size is stated for part of the rows, as once, few or many counts, or as a class when the clone is expanded.

D	V	J	size	DNA	CDR3
NA	TRBV9	TRBJ2-7	NA	TGTGCCAGCAGCGTAGGGGAGTCCTACGAGCAGTACTTC	CASSVGESYEQYF
NA	TRBV29-1	TRBJ2-1	NA	TGCAGCGTTGAAGGGCTTACGGAACCAATACGCTCCTACAATGAGCAGTTCTTC	CSVEGLTEPIRSYNEQFF
TRBD2	TRBV6-6	TRBJ2-1	NA	TGTGCCAGCAGTTCCAGCGGGAATCCCTACAATGAGCAGTTCTTC	CASSSSGNPYNEQFF
NA	TRBV19	TRBJ2-1	once	TGTGCCAGTTTGGAGGGAGGAGCCTACAATGAGCAGTTCTTC	CASLEGGAYNEQFF
TRBD2	TRBV6-9	TRBJ2-7	NA	TGTGCCAGCAGGCCTTGGGAGGGGGAGCAGTACTTC	CASRPWEGEQYF
NA	TRBV19	TRBJ1-1	NA	TGTGCCAGTACCCTGGGACGCCAGAACACTGAAGCTTTCTTT	CASTLGRQNTEAFF
NA	TRBV4-1	TRBJ2-5	NA	TGCGCCAGCAGCCCCCGGACCCTAAGTTCAGAGACCCAGTACTTC	CASSPRTLSSETQYF
NA	TRBV11-2	TRBJ2-3	NA	TGTGCCAGCAGCTGGGGGCCAATTGAGGATACGCAGTATTTT	CASSWGPIEDTQYF
TRBD1	TRBV11-3	TRBJ2-1	once	TGTGCCAGCAGCTTAGATCGGACAGGGGGCCTATACAATGAGCAGTTCTTC	CASSLDRTGGLYNEQFF
NA	TRBV13	TRBJ2-3	NA	TGTGCCAGCAGCTTAGGAGCAAACACAGATACGCAGTATTTT	CASSLGANTDTQYF
NA	TRBV28	TRBJ1-1	NA	TGTGCCAGCAGTTTTCGGGCCGGCACTGAAGCTTTCTTT	CASSFRAGTEAFF
NA	TRBV7-9	TRBJ2-5	NA	TGTGCCAGCAGCTTAGCGCGGCAGGGTCCCTTTGGGACCCAGTACTTC	CASSLARQGPFGTQYF
TRBD1	TRBV28	TRBJ2-7	NA	TGTGCCAGCAACCCGCTGACAGGGTCGGACTACGAGCAGTACTTC	CASNPLTGSDYEQYF
NA	TRBV6-6	TRBJ2-7	NA	TGTGCCAGCATGGGCCTGACGAAACCTTACGAGCAGTACTTC	CASMGLTKPYEQYF
NA	TRBV6-5	TRBJ2-1	NA	TGTGCCAGCAGTTTCCGGTCGGAAATGGAGCAGTTCTTC	CASSFRSEMEQFF
NA	TRBV7-9	TRBJ1-5	NA	TGTGCCAGCAGCTTAGAGGGTAGCAATCAGCCCCAGCATTTT	CASSLEGSNQPQHF
NA	TRBV28	TRBJ2-1	NA	TGTGCCAGCAGCTTGAGCAACAATGAGCAGTTCTTC	CASSLSNNEQFF
NA	TRBV28	TRBJ2-7	NA	TGTGCCAGCAGTTTTGAATCCCGGGGTGTGGACGACGAGCAGTACTTC	CASSFESRGVDDEQYF
NA	TRBV5-4	TRBJ1-1	NA	TGTGCCAGCAGCGCACTGGACAGTAACACTGAAGCTTTCTTT	CASSALDSNTEAFF
NA	TRBV5-1	TRBJ2-2	NA	TGCGCCAGCAGCTTGGACAGCACCGGGGAGCTGTTTTTT	CASSLDSTGELFF
TRBD2	TRBV27	TRBJ2-1	NA	TGTGCCAGCACCCGGGGGGTAGCTAACTACAATGAGCAGTTCTTC	CASTRGVANYNEQFF
NA	TRBV11-2	TRBJ1-1	once	TGTGCCAGCAGCTTAGCCCCGGGACAGAACACTGAAGCTTTCTTT	CASSLAPGQNTEAFF
TRBD1	TRBV27	TRBJ2-5	NA	TGTGCCAGCAGTTTCACCGGGACAGGGGCTCCCCAAGAGACCCAGTACTTC	CASSFTGTGAPQETQYF
NA	TRBV5-1	TRBJ2-1	NA	TGCGCCAGCAGCTATTCCCCTCTAGGGTCCTACAATGAGCAGTTCTTC	CASSYSPLGSYNEQFF
TRBD2	TRBV27	TRBJ2-3	NA	TGTGCCAGCAGTTTACAGGTACTAGCGGACTTCACAGATACGCAGTATTTT	CASSLQVLADFTDTQYF
NA	TRBV9	TRBJ2-3	NA	TGTGCCAGCAGCGTAGATCGGGAGACGGGAGACACAGATACGCAGTATTTT	CASSVDRETGDTDTQYF
NA	TRBV2	TRBJ2-2	NA	TGTGCCAGCAGTGAAGCGATCAGGGGATGGACCGGGGAGCTGTTTTTT	CASSEAIRGWTGELFF
TRBD2	TRBV6-6	TRBJ2-3	NA	TGTGCCAGCAGTCGGACTAGCGGGCGCACAGATACGCAGTATTTT	CASSRTSGRTDTQYF
NA	TRBV19	TRBJ1-1	NA	TGTGCCAGTAGTACTCCCTGGACGGTCTACACTGAAGCTTTCTTT	CASSTPWTVYTEAFF
NA	TRBV4-2	TRBJ2-1	NA	TGTGCCAGCAGCCCCGAAGGGAGTTTCTACAATGAGCAGTTCTTC	CASSPEGSFYNEQFF
NA	TRBV6-6	TRBJ1-5	NA	TGTGCCAGCAGTCCTGTGGGGGACAATCAGCCCCAGCATTTT	CASSPVGDNQPQHF
NA	TRBV27	TRBJ1-5	NA	TGTGCCAGTCGACAGTATAGCAATCAGCCCCAGCATTTT	CASRQYSNQPQHF
TRBD2	TRBV4-1	TRBJ2-7	NA	TGCGCCAGCAGCATTACTAGCGGTACCTACGAGCAGTACTTC	CASSITSGTYEQYF
TRBD2	TRBV19	TRBJ2-7	NA	TGTGCCAGTAGTATAGTGGCTAGCGGGAACTACGAGCAGTACTTC	CASSIVASGNYEQYF
TRBD1	TRBV27	TRBJ2-5	NA	TGTGCCAGCAGTTTTCTCCGGGACAGGGGAGGAGAGACCCAGTACTTC	CASSFLRDRGGETQYF
NA	TRBV13	TRBJ2-3	once	TGTGCCAGCAGCTTAGGAGCCTGGGGCACAGATACGCAGTATTTT	CASSLGAWGTDTQYF
NA	TRBV10-3	TRBJ2-7	NA	TGTGCCATCAGTGAGGGCCCGGACGAGCAGTACTTC	CAISEGPDEQYF
TRBD2	TRBV4-3	TRBJ2-7	NA	TGCGCCAGCAGCCAAGATCTTGTGGGAGGGCCCTACGAGCAGTACTTC	CASSQDLVGGPYEQYF
TRBD1	TRBV2	TRBJ1-5	NA	TGTGCCAGCAAGCCGGACAGGGGGGCGGGATGGAGCAATCAGCCCCAGCATTTT	CASKPDRGAGWSNQPQHF
TRBD1	TRBV5-1	TRBJ2-1	NA	TGCGCCAGCAGCTTGGGGCAGGGGGCGAATGAGCAGTTCTTC	CASSLGQGANEQFF
NA	TRBV11-2	TRBJ2-6	NA	TGTGCCAGCAGTCTTACAGTCTCCGGGGCCAACGTCCTGACTTTC	CASSLTVSGANVLTF
NA	TRBV7-8	TRBJ1-2	NA	TGTGCCAGCAGCTTAGCGCGAGGGCGCTATGGCTACACCTTC	CASSLARGRYGYTF
NA	TRBV28	TRBJ1-5	NA	TGTGCCAGCAGTCTCCTAGGATCCCACGCCGGGAATCAGCCCCAGCATTTT	CASSLLGSHAGNQPQHF
NA	TRBV27	TRBJ1-1	NA	TGTGCCAGCAGTTTATCTGCGGGGGCCACTGAAGCTTTCTTT	CASSLSAGATEAFF
NA	TRBV28	TRBJ2-2	NA	TGTGCCAGCAGCCCGATGGGGGGCGGGGAGCTGTTTTTT	CASSPMGGGELFF
NA	TRBV14	TRBJ2-7	NA	TGTGCCAGCAGCCAGGGGTTCCACGAGCAGTACTTC	CASSQGFHEQYF
NA	TRBV5-1	TRBJ2-7	NA	TGCGCCAGCAGCTTTGACAGGGAGGTTGAGCAGTACTTC	CASSFDREVEQYF
TRBD2	TRBV7-6	TRBJ2-1	NA	TGTGCCAGCAGCTTATGGCGGGAGGACGAAAATGAGCAGTTCTTC	CASSLWREDENEQFF
NA	TRBV2	TRBJ1-4	NA	TGTGCCAGCATCCCGGGAATTTCAAGGGGTCCTAATGAAAAACTGTTTTTT	CASIPGISRGPNEKLFF
NA	TRBV27	TRBJ2-1	NA	TGTGCCAGCAGTTTAAGGCCTCCCGGGGCGCTTTACAATGAGCAGTTCTTC	CASSLRPPGALYNEQFF
NA	TRBV5-6	TRBJ2-1	NA	TGTGCCAGCGGGAGTCTCTCCTACAATGAGCAGTTCTTC	CASGSLSYNEQFF
NA	TRBV28	TRBJ1-3	NA	TGTGCCAGCAGTTTCGGGGTATTTTCTTTAAACACCATATATTTT	CASSFGVFSLNTIYF
TRBD1	TRBV27	TRBJ2-5	NA	TGTGCCAGCAGTTCGGGACAGGGTTGGGGGGAGACCCAGTACTTC	CASSSGQGWGETQYF